This T cell receptor (beta chain) appears in the sequencing data of a study of blood T cell repertoires in COVID-19. Patients of the Seattle cohort, enrolled during active infection, were followed longitudinally. The CDR3 is 13 residues long. V gave up 4 bases and J gave up 16 bases, with 20 bases separating them. Germline assignment: CDR1 SGHTA and CDR2 FQGTGA. Original methodology: Cell counts per sample came from amplifying reference gene primers. Only in-frame clones appear in the TCRdb table, and some are missing; sequencing was by immunoSEQ multiplex PCR. V and J calls and clone size are those listed in that table; D and trimming were worked out from the DNA. The sample has approximately 120,000 clones, around 80% seen once; the top ten hold roughly 15%.

The gene calls are TRBV7-3 and TRBJ2-1, with D perhaps matching TRBD1 (5 bases). The source of this sequence is a man aged 30-40 years with COVID-19, enrolled during active disease. The specimen sequenced was peripheral blood. The CDR3: CASSSTEVTARFF. The CDR3 DNA is TGTGCCAGCAGCTCGACGGAAGTGACAGCCCGTTTCTTC.